This T cell receptor beta chain was recovered during a study of patients and donors after allogeneic stem cell transplantation. In its sample, this clonotype was seen a few times. The V and J ends lost 0 bases and 7 bases, in that order; junction bases with no gene match: 14. This CDR3 region has 18 residues. In germline, CDR1 is LGHNA, CDR2 YNFKEQ. TCRdb re-derived calls from the RT-PCR reads in MiXCR, one entry per CDR3 protein. The repertoire consists of 410,000 or so distinct CDR3 sequences, with 16% occurring once and the leading ten covering over 6%. This TCR was sampled from a human donor who was either an allogeneic HSCT recipient or a stem cell or donor lymphocyte infusion donor (not recorded which). It is not recorded whose cells these are; they may come from a transplant donor. Sequenced input: blood, either unsorted or a sorted T cell fraction (not recorded which). The genes are TRBV4-2 and TRBJ2-1; 8 bases match TRBD2. The CDR3 sequence is CASSQDPRGERGSNEQFF. The CDR3 region has the DNA TGTGCCAGCAGCCAAGACCCTCGAGGGGAGCGGGGGTCTAATGAGCAGTTCTTC.